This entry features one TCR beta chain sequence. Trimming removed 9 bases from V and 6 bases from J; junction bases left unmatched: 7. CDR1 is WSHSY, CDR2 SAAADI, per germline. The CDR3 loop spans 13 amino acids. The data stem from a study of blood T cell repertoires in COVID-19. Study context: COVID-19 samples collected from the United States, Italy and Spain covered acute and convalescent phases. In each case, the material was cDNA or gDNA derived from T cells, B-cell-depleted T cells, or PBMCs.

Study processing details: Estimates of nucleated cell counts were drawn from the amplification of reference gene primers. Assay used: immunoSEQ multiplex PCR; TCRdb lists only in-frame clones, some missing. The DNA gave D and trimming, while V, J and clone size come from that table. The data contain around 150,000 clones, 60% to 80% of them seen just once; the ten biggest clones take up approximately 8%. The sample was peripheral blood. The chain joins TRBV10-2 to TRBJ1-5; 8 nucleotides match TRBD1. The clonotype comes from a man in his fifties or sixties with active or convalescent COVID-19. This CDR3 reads CASRDRGGQPQHF. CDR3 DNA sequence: TGCGCCAGTAGAGACAGGGGAGGTCAGCCCCAGCATTTT.